The rows below give T cell receptor beta chains drawn from one sample of a study of spatial heterogeneity in lung cancer. TCRdb reanalysed the 5' RACE reads using MiXCR and keeps one entry per CDR3 protein. The sample has roughly 79,000 distinct CDR3 sequences, approximately 8.1% seen once. This specimen consisted of PBMCs, obtained at surgery. These receptors were collected from a male donor with early-stage non-small cell lung cancer. CDR3s include the opening cysteine and the closing phenylalanine or tryptophan. A D gene is named only where the DNA matches it firmly. Only part of the rows carry a size: once, few, many, or a class if the clone is expanded.

-,TRBJ2-7,many,TRBV3-1,TGTGCCAGCAGCCAAGTACTGGCGGTTGAGCAGTACTTC,CASSQVLAVEQYF
TRBD2,TRBJ2-3,-,TRBV4-3,TGCGCCAGCAGCTCTTTGAGCGGGCTAGCGGGAGCAGATACGCAGTATTTT,CASSSLSGLAGADTQYF
TRBD1,TRBJ1-1,-,TRBV2,TGTGCCAGCACTTTACAGGGGGCGCTGACCAACACTGAAGCTTTCTTT,CASTLQGALTNTEAFF
TRBD1,TRBJ1-5,many,TRBV6-6,TGTGCCAGCAGTATTCAGGGGGAAATGGCTCAGCCCCAGCATTTT,CASSIQGEMAQPQHF
-,TRBJ2-4,many,TRBV7-2,TGTGCCAGCAGCTTATCAGGGGCTACGGGAAACATTCAGTACTTC,CASSLSGATGNIQYF
TRBD2,TRBJ2-1,many,TRBV20-1,TGCAGTGCTAGAGATCAAAAATTAGCGGGATTATACAATGAGCAGTTCTTC,CSARDQKLAGLYNEQFF
TRBD1,TRBJ2-1,many,TRBV7-8,TGTGCCAGCAGCTTAGGACCTGAACAGGGGAGTGAGCAGTTCTTC,CASSLGPEQGSEQFF
-,TRBJ2-7,many,TRBV3-1,TGTGCCAGCAGCCTTTTAATTACGGCCTACGAGCAGTACTTC,CASSLLITAYEQYF
-,TRBJ1-1,-,TRBV6-1,TGTGCCAGCAGTGAATTGGCCGCGGGTTTCTTT,CASSELAAGFF
-,TRBJ1-1,few,TRBV2,TGTGCCAGCACCGACATAACGACCGGGACGACTGAAGCTTTCTTT,CASTDITTGTTEAFF
-,TRBJ2-2,few,TRBV2,TGTGCCAGCAGTGAAACCCAAACCGGGGAGCTGTTTTTT,CASSETQTGELFF
TRBD2,TRBJ2-7,once,TRBV12-3/TRBV12-4,TGTGCCAGCAGCCCTCTTGGGCCTAGCGGTTCCTACGAGCAGTACTTC,CASSPLGPSGSYEQYF
-,TRBJ2-7,many,TRBV6-6,TGTGCCAGCAGAACCGGACAGACCTACGAGCAGTACTTC,CASRTGQTYEQYF
-,TRBJ2-5,many,TRBV29-1,TGCAGCGTTGAAGGGCCCCAGGGGGGGCGCTTAGAGACCCAGTACTTC,CSVEGPQGGRLETQYF
-,TRBJ1-5,few,TRBV19,TGTGCCAGTAGTCACATTTTCTCCCGGGATCAGCCCCAGCATTTT,CASSHIFSRDQPQHF
-,TRBJ2-6,-,TRBV24-1,TGTGCCACCAGTGAGCCAGGGCTTGACTCTGGGGCCAACGTCCTGACTTTC,CATSEPGLDSGANVLTF
TRBD1,TRBJ1-5,-,TRBV7-2,TGTGCCAGCAGCAGGGACAGGGGCCTGAGTAGCAATCAGCCCCAGCATTTT,CASSRDRGLSSNQPQHF
-,TRBJ2-1,-,TRBV3-1,TGTGCCAGCAGCCAAGATCGCGCTTACAATGAGCAGTTCTTC,CASSQDRAYNEQFF
-,TRBJ2-7,many,TRBV7-9,TGTGCCAGCAGCTTTACAGGAAAAGGGGGCGAGCAGTACTTC,CASSFTGKGGEQYF
-,TRBJ1-5,many,TRBV28,TGTGCCAGCGATCAGGTGTATAGCAATCAGCCCCAGCATTTT,CASDQVYSNQPQHF
TRBD1,TRBJ2-7,many,TRBV6-6,TGTGCCAGCACCCTTGCCCAGACAGGGGAGGCCGAGCAGTACTTC,CASTLAQTGEAEQYF
-,TRBJ2-3,many,TRBV29-1,TGCAGCGTTGTCTCAGGGCGTACGCAGTATTTT,CSVVSGRTQYF
-,TRBJ1-1,few,TRBV5-1,TGCGCCAGCAGCTTGGACCAGGGGAGACCTGAAGCTTTCTTT,CASSLDQGRPEAFF
-,TRBJ1-2,many,TRBV7-9,TGTGCCAGCAGTCCTACAGGGTTTGAGGGCTACACCTTC,CASSPTGFEGYTF
TRBD1,TRBJ1-5,-,TRBV30,TGTGCCTGGGCCGTGGGACAGGGAGATCAGCCCCAGCATTTT,CAWAVGQGDQPQHF
-,TRBJ1-1,many,TRBV27,TGTGCCAGTCCGGGACCGGTGAACACTGAAGCTTTCTTT,CASPGPVNTEAFF
-,TRBJ1-6,-,TRBV5-6,TGTGCCAGCACCCTGGGGAGCGGACTTAATGGTAATTCACCCCTCCACTTT,CASTLGSGLNGNSPLHF
TRBD1,TRBJ2-5,-,TRBV6-5,TGTGCCAGCAGTTACACGCAGGGGGTCGGGGAGACCCAGTACTTC,CASSYTQGVGETQYF
-,TRBJ2-1,few,TRBV7-9,TGTGCCAGCAGCTTAGGGCAGCCCTACTCCTACAATGAGCAGTTCTTC,CASSLGQPYSYNEQFF
TRBD2,TRBJ2-1,few,TRBV20-1,TGCAGTGCTAATCCGACTAGCGGGATTTTGTCTACACACAATGAGCAGTTCTTC,CSANPTSGILSTHNEQFF
-,TRBJ2-7,many,TRBV4-2,TGTGCCAGCAGCCAAGGAAGGTTAGCCTACGAGCAGTACTTC,CASSQGRLAYEQYF
-,TRBJ1-1,many,TRBV12-3/TRBV12-4,TGTGCCAGCAGTTTCGGTCTTCTGATTGTTAACACTGAAGCTTTCTTT,CASSFGLLIVNTEAFF
-,TRBJ1-2,-,TRBV12-3/TRBV12-4,TGTGCCCCCCGAGGGGGTAGCGGCTACACCTTC,CAPRGGSGYTF
-,TRBJ2-2,-,TRBV20-1,TGCAGTGCTAGAGATCTATTCTCCGAAAACACCGGGGAGCTGTTTTTT,CSARDLFSENTGELFF
-,TRBJ2-1,few,TRBV30,TGTGCCTGGACCTCCTCATGGGGACTTCCTCCTTTCTTC,CAWTSSWGLPPFF
-,TRBJ2-1,few,TRBV27,TGTGCCAGCAGTTTATCCGCCGGACCGTATGCTTTGGATGAGCAGTTCTTC,CASSLSAGPYALDEQFF
-,TRBJ1-1,-,TRBV20-1,TGCAGTGCTAGAGATTTAAGACGGGGCGCGTTTAATGAAGCTTTCTTT,CSARDLRRGAFNEAFF
-,TRBJ2-1,many,TRBV12-3/TRBV12-4,TGTGCCAGCAGCTATGACAATGAGCAGTTCTTC,CASSYDNEQFF
TRBD1,TRBJ2-3,-,TRBV5-1,TGCGCCAGCAGCTTGGGGGACAGGATGTTTTTCGGCACAGATACGCAGTATTTT,CASSLGDRMFFGTDTQYF
-,TRBJ2-5,many,TRBV20-1,TGCAGTGCTATTTATTACCAAGAGACCCAGTACTTC,CSAIYYQETQYF
-,TRBJ2-3,few,TRBV11-3,TGTGCCAGCAGCACCCGCGCCGGGACACCTACAGATACGCAGTATTTT,CASSTRAGTPTDTQYF
-,TRBJ2-3,many,TRBV5-1,TGCGCCAGCAGCTTCCAGCCCACAGATACGCAGTATTTT,CASSFQPTDTQYF